This T cell receptor (beta chain) was sequenced for a study of blood T cell repertoires in COVID-19. Germline-derived CDR1 and CDR2 are MNHEY and SVGAGI. The V segment lost 2 bases and the J segment 5 bases; nucleotides outside the gene matches: 5. CDR3 size: 15 residues. Clones were sequenced by immunoSEQ multiplex PCR, and TCRdb holds only the in-frame ones, with some missing. The sample has under 300,000 clones, nearly 95% seen once. The source is a man younger than 45 with COVID-19, enrolled during active disease. The chain combines TRBV6-5 with TRBJ2-3, with 9 bases identical to TRBD2. Specimen: peripheral blood. CDR3 residues: CASSYGGGAGDTQYF. The CDR3 nucleotides read TGTGCCAGCAGTTACGGCGGGGGGGCGGGAGATACGCAGTATTTT.